One sample yielded the 7 T cell receptor beta chains listed below, sequenced in a study of blood T cell repertoires in COVID-19. Repertoires were generated with immunoSEQ multiplex PCR, while TCRdb's copy carries only in-frame clones and drops some. The data hold about 33,000 clones, with 86% observed a single time. The material sequenced was peripheral blood. These receptors came from a woman aged 80 or over with active or convalescent COVID-19.

V and J are TRBV6-6 and TRBJ2-6, with 8 bases matching TRBD1. Germline-derived CDR1 and CDR2 are MNHNY and SVGAGI (reference sequence). The CDR3 is 17 amino acids. Unmatched junction bases numbered 8, after V lost 6 bases and J lost 1 base. CDR3 amino acids: CASRRQGSSSGANVLTF. The CDR3 region has the DNA TGTGCCAGCAGGCGACAGGGGTCATCGTCTGGGGCCAACGTCCTGACTTTC.

The chain joins TRBV22-1 to TRBJ2-5; TRBD1 is the table's D call and was not checked against the DNA. TRBV22-1 represents a pseudogene. CDR3 size: 15 residues. CDR3 in amino acids: CPGSARGDSQETQYF. The CDR3 DNA sequence: TGTCCTGGGAGCGCACGCGGGGACAGCCAAGAGACCCAGTACTTC.

J is TRBJ1-1 and V is TRBV19, with TRBD1 matching over 7 bases. The CDR3 extends over 15 amino acids. CDR1 and CDR2 from the germline V gene are LNHDA and SQIVND (reference sequence). Trimming took 6 bases from V and 4 from J; bases not matched to a gene: 11. The CDR3 nucleotides are TGTGCCAGTAGGCAGGGGGTCGAGGCCCCCACTGAAGCTTTCTTT. The encoded protein is CASRQGVEAPTEAFF.

The rearrangement uses TRBV6-1 and TRBJ2-5; weak D call: TRBD2 (5 bases). With 3 bases removed from V and 5 bases from J, the gap between germline ends came to 19 bases. CDR3 size: 16 residues. Germline V gene lookup returns CDR1 MNHNS and CDR2 SASEGT. The CDR3 nucleotides are TGTGCCAGCAGTGACCGGCGGACGGGGTTGAGGGAGACCCAGTACTTC. Protein sequence: CASSDRRTGLRETQYF.

The V call is TRBV5-1, the J call TRBJ2-7; 7 bases are shared with TRBD2. V lost 4 bases, J lost 0 bases, and 7 bases stayed unmatched. Per germline, CDR1 SGHRS and CDR2 YFSETQ. This CDR3 region has 15 residues. CDR3 bases: TGCGCCAGCAGCCCGAGGGGCGGGAGCTCCTACGAGCAGTACTTC. This gives the protein CASSPRGGSSYEQYF.

The DNA for the CDR3 is TGTGCCAGCAGCCAAGTATCAGATACGCAGTATTTT. Translated, it gives CASSQVSDTQYF. The genes are TRBV3-1 (or the pseudogene TRBV3-2) and TRBJ2-3; D is unresolved. V gave up 1 base and J gave up 4 bases, with 3 bases separating them. This CDR3 is 12 amino acids long. Germline loops: CDR1 LGHDT, CDR2 YNNKEL (reference sequence).

The J gene is TRBJ1-3, the V gene TRBV9; D possibly corresponds to TRBD1 (5 bases). There are 15 residues in the CDR3. Germline V gene lookup returns CDR1 SGDLS and CDR2 YYNGEE. V lost 0 bases and J lost 1, with 8 bases in between. CDR3 nucleotides: TGTGCCAGCAGCGTAGTGGGGGGATCTGGAAACACCATATATTTT. This translates into CASSVVGGSGNTIYF.